A selection of T cell receptor beta chains follows, all from one sample in a study of T cell responses to AZD1222 COVID-19 vaccine. Sequencing was performed with immunoSEQ multiplex PCR; in TCRdb, only in-frame clones are kept and a portion is missing. The sample holds about 150,000 clones, roughly nine tenths seen once. This specimen was peripheral blood, taken 28 days after the second AZD1222 dose. The source is an adult who received the AZD1222 COVID-19 vaccine. Each CDR3 is given with its conserved first and last residue. The order of the fields is V gene, J gene, clone size, D gene, CDR3 protein, CDR3 DNA. A D gene is named only where the DNA matches it firmly. Size is omitted from some rows. Given values are once, few, many or a class for expanded clones.

>TRBV11-2|TRBJ1-1|NA|NA
CASSLRPGAPDEAFF
TGTGCCAGCAGCTTAAGGCCAGGGGCCCCGGATGAAGCTTTCTTT
>TRBV12-5|TRBJ1-4|once|NA
CASGFITTNEKLFF
TGTGCTAGTGGCTTTATTACAACTAATGAAAAACTGTTTTTT
>TRBV30|TRBJ1-4|NA|NA
CAWMGTGKGEKLFF
TGTGCCTGGATGGGAACAGGGAAAGGAGAAAAACTGTTTTTT
>TRBV5-1|TRBJ2-5|NA|NA
CASNRGGYQETQYF
TGCGCCAGCAATAGGGGGGGATACCAAGAGACCCAGTACTTC
>TRBV28|TRBJ1-2|NA|NA
CASSLQGNYGYTF
TGTGCCAGCAGTTTGCAGGGGAACTATGGCTACACCTTC
>TRBV7-8|TRBJ1-1|NA|NA
CASSRRYPTDSLPEYTEAFF
TGTGCCAGCAGCCGACGCTACCCGACGGACAGTTTACCTGAATACACTGAAGCTTTCTTT
>TRBV7-9|TRBJ1-1|NA|NA
CASSLFPENTEAFF
TGTGCCAGCAGCTTGTTCCCGGAGAACACTGAAGCTTTCTTT
>TRBV27|TRBJ1-5|NA|NA
CASKTGLQPQHF
TGTGCCAGCAAAACGGGACTACAGCCCCAGCATTTT
>TRBV21-1|TRBJ1-5|NA|NA
CASTQIRQPQHF
TGTGCCAGCACCCAAATCAGGCAGCCCCAGCATTTT
>TRBV30|TRBJ1-1|NA|NA
CAWIGWGNTEAFF
TGTGCCTGGATTGGTTGGGGGAACACTGAAGCTTTCTTT
>TRBV6-5|TRBJ2-7|NA|NA
CAKWTAPGSYEQYF
TGTGCCAAGTGGACAGCCCCCGGCTCCTACGAGCAGTACTTC
>TRBV6-5|TRBJ1-1|NA|NA
CASRRGLDTEAFF
TGTGCCAGCCGTCGGGGGCTCGACACTGAAGCTTTCTTT
>TRBV6-1|TRBJ1-2|few|NA
CASSDHLQGNYGYTF
TGTGCCAGCAGTGATCACCTCCAGGGTAACTATGGCTACACCTTC
>TRBV7-6|TRBJ2-4|NA|NA
CASSLAEGTKNIQYF
TGTGCCAGCAGCTTAGCGGAGGGGACTAAAAACATTCAGTACTTC
>TRBV12-3/TRBV12-4|TRBJ1-6|NA|NA
CASSLRGPLHF
TGTGCCAGCAGTTTACGTGGACCCCTCCACTTT
>TRBV5-4|TRBJ1-1|large|TRBD1
CASSLNGGGGKNTEAFF
TGTGCCAGCAGCTTGAACGGAGGGGGCGGGAAGAACACTGAAGCTTTCTTT
>TRBV5-4|TRBJ1-2|NA|TRBD1
CASSFFRGHHGYTF
TGTGCCAGCAGCTTCTTTAGGGGGCACCATGGCTACACCTTC
>TRBV7-2|TRBJ1-5|NA|NA
CASSLAGPGSSQPQHF
TGTGCCAGCAGCTTAGCGGGGCCAGGGAGTAGTCAGCCCCAGCATTTT